A selection of T cell receptor beta chains follows, all from one sample in a study of graft-versus-host responses after intestinal transplantation. Method: immunoSEQ multiplex PCR; TCRdb's copy keeps in-frame clones and lacks some. The repertoire consists of approximately 85,000 clones, with more than 85% occurring once and the leading ten covering 7% to 9.5%. No antigen is known for these receptors. This specimen consisted of unstimulated CD8+ T cells sorted from spleen or lymph node cells, obtained before transplant. These receptors were collected from a human donor who was the organ donor for an intestinal transplant. CDR3s include the opening cysteine and the closing phenylalanine or tryptophan. Clone size, where shown, is once, few, many, or a class for clones that have expanded.

V: TRBV7-2
size: .
J: TRBJ2-7
CDR3: CASSKWAGTSGSYEQYF

V: TRBV19
size: once
J: TRBJ2-1
CDR3: CASSVGGTSSYNEQFF

V: TRBV7-9
size: .
J: TRBJ2-1
CDR3: CASSPLAGGINEQFF

V: TRBV5-1
size: .
J: TRBJ2-7
CDR3: CASSRVGYEQYF

V: TRBV4-1
size: .
J: TRBJ2-3
CDR3: CASSQDARPGLAGAGPRDTQYF

V: TRBV4-1
size: once
J: TRBJ2-7
CDR3: CASSPGSQRGEQYF

V: TRBV6-5
size: .
J: TRBJ2-1
CDR3: CASSEYSPNEQFF

V: TRBV6-6
size: .
J: TRBJ1-1
CDR3: CASSYSKSTEAFF

V: TRBV2
size: .
J: .
CDR3: CASSPTSDRYEQYF

V: TRBV5-1
size: .
J: TRBJ2-7
CDR3: CASKGHPPSYEQYF

V: TRBV29-1
size: .
J: TRBJ1-3
CDR3: CSVVIEGNTIYF

V: TRBV5-5
size: few
J: TRBJ2-7
CDR3: CASSLPLTRGEQYF

V: TRBV5-1
size: .
J: TRBJ2-3
CDR3: CASSYHPGGEFGTDTQYF

V: TRBV5-1
size: once
J: TRBJ2-1
CDR3: CASSVGLAGAYNEQFF

V: TRBV15
size: .
J: TRBJ2-1
CDR3: CATSNPERDSYNEQFF

V: TRBV4-1
size: .
J: TRBJ2-5
CDR3: CASSQYGFQETQYF

V: TRBV7-2
size: once
J: TRBJ1-2
CDR3: CASSLGGPLEPCCGYTF

V: TRBV28
size: .
J: TRBJ1-2
CDR3: CASSSDGSNYGYTF

V: TRBV29-1
size: .
J: TRBJ2-1
CDR3: CSVGLESYNEQFF

V: TRBV4-1
size: .
J: TRBJ2-5
CDR3: CASSQGEGQVQYF

V: TRBV29-1
size: .
J: TRBJ2-1
CDR3: CSVGLGLAYNEQFF

V: TRBV5-1
size: once
J: TRBJ1-3
CDR3: CASSLTQGASGNTIYF

V: TRBV29-1
size: .
J: TRBJ2-7
CDR3: CSVEGDRGKSF

V: TRBV18
size: .
J: TRBJ1-1
CDR3: CASSRPLGARNTEAFF

V: TRBV5-1
size: .
J: .
CDR3: CASRERQGGSYEQYF

V: TRBV6-5
size: .
J: TRBJ2-3
CDR3: CASGYGGNTQYF

V: TRBV28
size: .
J: TRBJ1-5
CDR3: CASTLGTGAWGNQPQHF

V: TRBV2
size: few
J: TRBJ1-4
CDR3: CASSPDRVFEKLFF

V: TRBV4-1
size: .
J: TRBJ1-1
CDR3: CASSYTPGQGNTEAFF

V: TRBV29-1
size: once
J: TRBJ2-7
CDR3: CSVEAPGQATYEQYF

V: TRBV7-3
size: .
J: TRBJ1-1
CDR3: CASSPDDNTEAFF

V: TRBV9
size: once
J: TRBJ2-7
CDR3: CASLDRGPEQYF